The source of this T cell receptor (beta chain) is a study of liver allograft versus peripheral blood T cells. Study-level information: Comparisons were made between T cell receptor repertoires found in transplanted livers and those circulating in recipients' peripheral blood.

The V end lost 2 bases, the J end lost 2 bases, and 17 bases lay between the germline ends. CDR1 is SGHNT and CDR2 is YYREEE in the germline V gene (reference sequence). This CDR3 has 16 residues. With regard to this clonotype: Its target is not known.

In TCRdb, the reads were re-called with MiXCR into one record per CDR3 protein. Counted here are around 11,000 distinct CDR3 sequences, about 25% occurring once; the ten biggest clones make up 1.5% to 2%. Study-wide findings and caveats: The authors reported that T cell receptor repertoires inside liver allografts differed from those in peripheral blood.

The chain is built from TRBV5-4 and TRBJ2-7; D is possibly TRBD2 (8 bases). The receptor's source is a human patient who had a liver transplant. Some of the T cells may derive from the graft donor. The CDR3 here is CASSLRGGGTAYEQYF. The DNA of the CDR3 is TGTGCCAGCAGCTTACGGGGCGGGGGGACAGCCTACGAGCAGTACTTC.